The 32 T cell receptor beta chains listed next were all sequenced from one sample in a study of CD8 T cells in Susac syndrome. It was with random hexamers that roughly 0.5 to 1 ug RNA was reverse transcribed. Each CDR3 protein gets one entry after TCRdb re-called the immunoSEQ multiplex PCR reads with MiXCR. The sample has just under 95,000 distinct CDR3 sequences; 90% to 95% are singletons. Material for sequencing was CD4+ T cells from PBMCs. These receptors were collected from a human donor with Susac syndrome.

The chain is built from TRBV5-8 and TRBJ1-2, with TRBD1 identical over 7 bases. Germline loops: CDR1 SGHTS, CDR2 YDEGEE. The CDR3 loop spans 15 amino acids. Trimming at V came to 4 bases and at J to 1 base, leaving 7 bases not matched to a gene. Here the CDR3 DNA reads TGTGCCAGCAGCGCCCCGACAGGGATTAACTATGGCTACACCTTC. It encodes CASSAPTGINYGYTF.

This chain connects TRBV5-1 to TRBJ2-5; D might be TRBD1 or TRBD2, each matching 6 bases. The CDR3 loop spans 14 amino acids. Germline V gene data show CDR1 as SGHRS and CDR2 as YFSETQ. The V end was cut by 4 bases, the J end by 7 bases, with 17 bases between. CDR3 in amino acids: CASSDSQGGGTQYF. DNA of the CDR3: TGCGCCAGCAGCGACTCACAGGGAGGAGGGACCCAGTACTTC.

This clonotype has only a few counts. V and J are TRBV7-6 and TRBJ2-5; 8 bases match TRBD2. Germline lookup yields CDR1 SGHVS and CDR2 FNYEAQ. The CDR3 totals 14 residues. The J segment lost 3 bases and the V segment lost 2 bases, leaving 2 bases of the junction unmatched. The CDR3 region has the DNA TGTGCCAGCAGCTTACCGGGGGGGGAAGAGACCCAGTACTTC. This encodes CASSLPGGEETQYF.

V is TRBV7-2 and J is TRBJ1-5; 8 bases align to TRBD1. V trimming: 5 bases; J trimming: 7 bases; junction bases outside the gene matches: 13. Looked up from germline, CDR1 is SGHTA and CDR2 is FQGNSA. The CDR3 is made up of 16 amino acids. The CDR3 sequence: CASSPGGGVLGQPQHF. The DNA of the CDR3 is TGTGCCAGCAGCCCAGGGGGCGGGGTCCTCGGACAGCCCCAGCATTTT. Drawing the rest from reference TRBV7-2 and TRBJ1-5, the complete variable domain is GAGVSQSPSNKVTEKGKDVELRCDPISGHTALYWYRQSLGQGLEFLIYFQGNSAPDKSGLPSDRFSAERTGGSVSTLTIQRTQQEDSAVYLCASSPGGGVLGQPQHFGDGTRLSIL.

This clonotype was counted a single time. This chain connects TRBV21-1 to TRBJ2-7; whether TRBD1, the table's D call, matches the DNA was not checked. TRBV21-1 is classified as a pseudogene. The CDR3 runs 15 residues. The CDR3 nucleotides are TGTGCCAGCAGCAAGTGGGGGGGCAGCTCCTACGAGCAGTACTTC. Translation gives CASSKWGGSSYEQYF.

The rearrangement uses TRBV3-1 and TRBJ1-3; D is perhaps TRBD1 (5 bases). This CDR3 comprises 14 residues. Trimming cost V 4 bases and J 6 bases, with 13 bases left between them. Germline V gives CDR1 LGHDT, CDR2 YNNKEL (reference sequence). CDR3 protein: CASSPPGWENTIYF. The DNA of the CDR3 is TGTGCCAGCAGCCCACCAGGGTGGGAAAACACCATATATTTT.

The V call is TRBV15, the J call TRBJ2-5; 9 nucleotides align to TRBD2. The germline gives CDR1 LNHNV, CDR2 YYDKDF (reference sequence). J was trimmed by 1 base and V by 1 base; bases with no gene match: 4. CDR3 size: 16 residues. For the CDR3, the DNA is TGTGCCACCAGCAGAGCCCTAGCGGGACTCCAAGAGACCCAGTACTTC. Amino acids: CATSRALAGLQETQYF.

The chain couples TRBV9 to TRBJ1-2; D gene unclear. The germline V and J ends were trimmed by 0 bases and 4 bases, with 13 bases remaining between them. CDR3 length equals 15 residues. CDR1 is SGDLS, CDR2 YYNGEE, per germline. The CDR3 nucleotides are TGTGCCAGCAGCGTAGCTAACGAGGGAGGCTATGGCTACACCTTC. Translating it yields CASSVANEGGYGYTF.

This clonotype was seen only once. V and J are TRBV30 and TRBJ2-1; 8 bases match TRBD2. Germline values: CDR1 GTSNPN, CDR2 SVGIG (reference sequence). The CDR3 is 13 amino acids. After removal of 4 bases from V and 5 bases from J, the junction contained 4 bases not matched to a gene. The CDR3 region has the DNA TGTGCCTGGACGGGGGGGCTGAACAATGAGCAGTTCTTC. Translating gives CAWTGGLNNEQFF.

The CDR3 nucleotides read TGTGCCAGCAGATCCAAGGGAGAGACCCAGTACTTC. Its protein is CASRSKGETQYF. The J gene is TRBJ2-5, the V gene TRBV27; the D is unclear. V lost 6 bases, J lost 4 bases, and 9 bases lay in between. Germline CDR1 and CDR2: MNHEY and SMNVEV (reference sequence). The CDR3 is made up of 12 amino acids.

The CDR3 loop reads CSARGIGEQGAVYGYTF. For the CDR3, the DNA is TGCAGTGCTAGGGGGATTGGCGAACAGGGGGCAGTCTATGGCTACACCTTC. This chain connects TRBV20-1 to TRBJ1-2; 9 nucleotides align to TRBD1. CDR3 size: 17 residues. V gave up 3 bases and J gave up 4 bases; unmatched junction bases: 15. Looked up from germline, CDR1 is DFQATT and CDR2 is SNEGSKA (reference sequence).

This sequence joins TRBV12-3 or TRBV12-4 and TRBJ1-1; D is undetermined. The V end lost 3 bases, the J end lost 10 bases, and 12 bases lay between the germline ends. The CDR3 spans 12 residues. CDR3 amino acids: CASSLSRYGAFF. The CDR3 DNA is TGTGCCAGCAGTTTGAGCCGATACGGAGCTTTCTTT.

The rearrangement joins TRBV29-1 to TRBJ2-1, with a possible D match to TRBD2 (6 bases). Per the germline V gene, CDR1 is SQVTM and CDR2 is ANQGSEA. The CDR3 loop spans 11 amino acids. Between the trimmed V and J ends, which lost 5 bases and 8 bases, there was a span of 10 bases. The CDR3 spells CSVFRRDEQFF. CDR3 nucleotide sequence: TGCAGCGTTTTTAGGAGGGATGAGCAGTTCTTC.

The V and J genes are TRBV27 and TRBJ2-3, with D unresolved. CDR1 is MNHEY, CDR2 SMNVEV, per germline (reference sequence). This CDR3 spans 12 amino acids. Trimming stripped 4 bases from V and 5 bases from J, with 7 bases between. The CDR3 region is CASSSQIDTQYF. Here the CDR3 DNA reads TGTGCCAGCAGTTCTCAGATAGATACGCAGTATTTT.

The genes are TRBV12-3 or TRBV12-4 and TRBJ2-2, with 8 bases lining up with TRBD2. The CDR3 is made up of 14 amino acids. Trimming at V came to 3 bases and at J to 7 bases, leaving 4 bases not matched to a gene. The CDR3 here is CASSFGGVGGELFF. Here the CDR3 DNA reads TGTGCCAGCAGTTTCGGGGGGGTTGGCGGGGAGCTGTTTTTT.

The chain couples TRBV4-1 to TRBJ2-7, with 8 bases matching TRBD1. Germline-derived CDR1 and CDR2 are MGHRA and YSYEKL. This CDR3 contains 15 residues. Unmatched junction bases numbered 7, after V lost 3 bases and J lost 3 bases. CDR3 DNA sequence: TGCGCCAGCAGCCAGGGGACAGGTACACGCTACGAGCAGTACTTC. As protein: CASSQGTGTRYEQYF.

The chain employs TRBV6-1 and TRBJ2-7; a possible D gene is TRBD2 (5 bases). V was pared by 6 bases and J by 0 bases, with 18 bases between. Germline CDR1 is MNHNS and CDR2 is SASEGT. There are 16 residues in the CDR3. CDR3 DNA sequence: TGTGCCAGCAGCCCCGTATCGGGGAGATCCTCCTACGAGCAGTACTTC. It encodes CASSPVSGRSSYEQYF.

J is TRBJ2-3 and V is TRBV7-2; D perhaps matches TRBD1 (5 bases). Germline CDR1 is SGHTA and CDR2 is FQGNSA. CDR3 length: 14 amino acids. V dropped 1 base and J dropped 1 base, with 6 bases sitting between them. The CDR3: CASSLEGGTDTQYF. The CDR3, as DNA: TGTGCCAGCAGCTTAGAAGGGGGCACAGATACGCAGTATTTT.

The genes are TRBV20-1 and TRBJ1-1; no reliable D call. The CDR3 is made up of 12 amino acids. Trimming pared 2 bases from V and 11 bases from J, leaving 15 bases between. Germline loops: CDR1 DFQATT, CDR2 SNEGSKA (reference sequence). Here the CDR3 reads CSARSDSRAAFF. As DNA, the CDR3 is TGCAGTGCTAGATCGGACTCCCGGGCGGCTTTCTTT.

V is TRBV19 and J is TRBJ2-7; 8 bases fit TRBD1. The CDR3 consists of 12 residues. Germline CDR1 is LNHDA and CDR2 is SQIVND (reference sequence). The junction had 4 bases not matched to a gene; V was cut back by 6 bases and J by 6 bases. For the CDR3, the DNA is TGTGCCAGTAGCAGGGGGCTAAGCGAGCAGTACTTC. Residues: CASSRGLSEQYF.

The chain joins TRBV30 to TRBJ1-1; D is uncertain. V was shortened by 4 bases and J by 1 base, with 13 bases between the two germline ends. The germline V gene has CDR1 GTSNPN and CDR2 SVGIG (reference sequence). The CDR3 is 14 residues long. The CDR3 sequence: CAWMRRAGNTEAFF. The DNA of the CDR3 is TGTGCCTGGATGCGGAGGGCGGGGAACACTGAAGCTTTCTTT. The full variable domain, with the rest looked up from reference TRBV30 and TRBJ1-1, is SQTIHQWPATLVQPVGSPLSLECTVEGTSNPNLYWYRQAAGRGLQLLFYSVGIGQISSEVPQNLSASRPQDRQFILSSKKLLLSDSGFYLCAWMRRAGNTEAFFGQGTRLTVV.

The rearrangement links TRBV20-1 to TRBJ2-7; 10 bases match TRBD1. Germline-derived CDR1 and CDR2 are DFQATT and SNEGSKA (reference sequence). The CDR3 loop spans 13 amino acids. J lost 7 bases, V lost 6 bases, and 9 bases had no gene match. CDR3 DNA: TGCAGTGCCGAAGACAGGGGGCCGGGTGAGCAGTACTTC. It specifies CSAEDRGPGEQYF.

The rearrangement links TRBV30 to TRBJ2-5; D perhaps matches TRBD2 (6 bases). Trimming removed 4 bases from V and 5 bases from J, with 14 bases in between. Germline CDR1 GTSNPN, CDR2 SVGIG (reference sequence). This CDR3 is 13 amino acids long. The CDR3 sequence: CAWIDGGIETQYF. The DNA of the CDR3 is TGTGCCTGGATTGATGGGGGGATTGAGACCCAGTACTTC.

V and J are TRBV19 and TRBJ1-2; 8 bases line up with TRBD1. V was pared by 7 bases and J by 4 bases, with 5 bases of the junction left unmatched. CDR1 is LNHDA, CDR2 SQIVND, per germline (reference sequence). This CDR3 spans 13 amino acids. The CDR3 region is CASIDRGIYGYTF. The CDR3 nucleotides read TGTGCCAGTATCGACAGGGGTATCTATGGCTACACCTTC. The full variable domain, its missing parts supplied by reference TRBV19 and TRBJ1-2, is DGGITQSPKYLFRKEGQNVTLSCEQNLNHDAMYWYRQDPGQGLRLIYYSQIVNDFQKGDIAEGYSVSREKKESFPLTVTSAQKNPTAFYLCASIDRGIYGYTFGSGTRLTVV.

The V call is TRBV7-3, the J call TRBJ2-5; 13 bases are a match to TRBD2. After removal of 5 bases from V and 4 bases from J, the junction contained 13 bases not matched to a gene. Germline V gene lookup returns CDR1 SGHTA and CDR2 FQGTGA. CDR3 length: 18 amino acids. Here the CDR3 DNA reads TGTGCCAGCAGCCCCTTGGGACTAGCGGGGACTGGGGGAGAGACCCAGTACTTC. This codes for CASSPLGLAGTGGETQYF.

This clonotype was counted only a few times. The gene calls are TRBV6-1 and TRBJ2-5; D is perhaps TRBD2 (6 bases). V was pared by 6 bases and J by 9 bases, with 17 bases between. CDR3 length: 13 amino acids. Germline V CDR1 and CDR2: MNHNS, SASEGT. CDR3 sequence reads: CASSKGLHEPQYF. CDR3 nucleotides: TGTGCCAGCAGCAAGGGACTGCACGAGCCCCAGTACTTC.

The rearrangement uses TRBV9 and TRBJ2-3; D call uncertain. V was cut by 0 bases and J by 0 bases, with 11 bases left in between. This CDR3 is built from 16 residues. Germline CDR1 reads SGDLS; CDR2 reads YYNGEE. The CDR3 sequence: CASSVVNTPSTDTQYF. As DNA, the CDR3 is TGTGCCAGCAGCGTAGTTAATACACCTAGCACAGATACGCAGTATTTT.

For the CDR3, the DNA is TGTGCCAGCAGCTCCCTCGGTTGGGGGGAGCAGTTCTTC. Translating gives CASSSLGWGEQFF. The rearrangement links TRBV5-6 to TRBJ2-1; the D gene could be TRBD1 or TRBD2 (5 bases each). The CDR3 covers 13 residues. V was pared by 3 bases and J by 10 bases, with 14 bases between. Germline V lookup: CDR1 SGHDT, CDR2 YYEEEE.

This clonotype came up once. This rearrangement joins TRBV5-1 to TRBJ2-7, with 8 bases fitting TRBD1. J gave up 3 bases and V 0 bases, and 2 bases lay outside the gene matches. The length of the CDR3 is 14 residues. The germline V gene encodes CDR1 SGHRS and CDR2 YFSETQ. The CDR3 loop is CASSLGGQGYEQYF. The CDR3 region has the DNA TGCGCCAGCAGCTTGGGCGGACAGGGCTACGAGCAGTACTTC.

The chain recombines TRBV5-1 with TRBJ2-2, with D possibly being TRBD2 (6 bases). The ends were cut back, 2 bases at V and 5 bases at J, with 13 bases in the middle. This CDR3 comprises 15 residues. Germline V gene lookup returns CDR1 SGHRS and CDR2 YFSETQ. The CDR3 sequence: CASSFAGPPTGELFF. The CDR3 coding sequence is TGCGCCAGCAGCTTTGCGGGACCCCCAACCGGGGAGCTGTTTTTT. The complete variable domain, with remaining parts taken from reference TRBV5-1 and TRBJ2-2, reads KAGVTQTPRYLIKTRGQQVTLSCSPISGHRSVSWYQQTPGQGLQFLFEYFSETQRNKGNFPGRFSGRQFSNSRSEMNVSTLELGDSALYLCASSFAGPPTGELFFGEGSRLTVL.

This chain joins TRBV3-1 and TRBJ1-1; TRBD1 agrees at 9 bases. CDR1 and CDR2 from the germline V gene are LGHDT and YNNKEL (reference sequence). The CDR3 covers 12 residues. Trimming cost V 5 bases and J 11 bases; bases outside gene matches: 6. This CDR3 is CASSRSDRGAFF. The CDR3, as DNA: TGTGCCAGCAGCAGAAGCGACAGGGGGGCTTTCTTT.

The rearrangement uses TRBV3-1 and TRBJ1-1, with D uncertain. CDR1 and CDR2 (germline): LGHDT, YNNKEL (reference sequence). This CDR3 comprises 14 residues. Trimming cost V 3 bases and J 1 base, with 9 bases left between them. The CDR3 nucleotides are TGTGCCAGCAGCCATCGGGCGGGGAACACTGAAGCTTTCTTT. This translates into CASSHRAGNTEAFF.